This TCR beta chain was captured by sequencing in a study of cytomegalovirus exposure and HLA in healthy donors. Study in general: Early release data held 85 million or so unique TCRs from HLA-typed donors.

Vbeta (60) and Jbeta (13) primers were used in the PCR. Profiled with immunoSEQ multiplex PCR; TCRdb holds only in-frame clones, not every one. The sample shows about 140,000 clones, roughly 75% of them seen only once. Details on this clone: Its target is not known.

Study-wide results and limits: Many donors carried some public TCRs, although rarity characterized most TCR sequences. Reports credit the classifier with highly specific, highly sensitive diagnosis of cytomegalovirus status.

The V gene's germline CDR1 is SNHLY and CDR2 FYNNEI. The CDR3 contains 15 residues. V lost 6 bases and J lost 4; bases outside the gene matches: 9. V usage is TRBV2 and J usage is TRBJ1-1, with 9 bases that match TRBD1. This clonotype originated in a man aged 35 to 55 in good health and CMV-seropositive. Sequenced: PBMCs. The CDR3 sequence: CASRQDRGIFTEAFF. CDR3 in DNA: TGTGCCAGCAGGCAGGACAGGGGAATTTTCACTGAAGCTTTCTTT.